The rows below give T cell receptor beta chains drawn from one sample of a study of human T cells and chemical hapten exposure. TCRdb re-derived calls from the RACE reads in MiXCR, one entry per CDR3 protein. Counted here are around 100,000 distinct CDR3 sequences, about 10% occurring once; the ten biggest clones make up around 3.5%. The sample was whole blood, taken in connection with sensitization to the hapten diphenylcyclopropenone (DPC). These receptors were obtained from a woman in her 40s with alopecia areata. Some clones in this sample may be carry-over from other donors' samples. CDR3s include the opening cysteine and the closing phenylalanine or tryptophan. The order of the fields is V gene, D gene, J gene, clone size, CDR3 protein, CDR3 DNA. The D gene is left open where the match is weak. For some rows the clone size is stated as once, few or many, or as a class when expanded; others skip it.

v_gene: TRBV7-2; d_gene: TRBD1; j_gene: TRBJ1-2; abundance: many; CDR3aa: CASSFRIVDRGGYGYTF; CDR3nt: TGTGCCAGCAGCTTCAGGATAGTGGACAGGGGCGGCTATGGCTACACCTTC
v_gene: TRBV9; d_gene: .; j_gene: TRBJ1-2; abundance: .; CDR3aa: CASSAQPSGQTLYGYTF; CDR3nt: TGTGCCAGCAGCGCCCAGCCTAGCGGGCAGACGTTATATGGCTACACCTTC
v_gene: TRBV6-4; d_gene: .; j_gene: TRBJ1-5; abundance: many; CDR3aa: CASSEGAYSNQPQHF; CDR3nt: TGTGCCAGCAGTGAAGGGGCTTATAGCAATCAGCCCCAGCATTTT
v_gene: TRBV29-1; d_gene: .; j_gene: TRBJ2-7; abundance: many; CDR3aa: CSVEDPSDRREQYF; CDR3nt: TGCAGCGTTGAAGATCCTTCGGACAGACGGGAGCAGTACTTC
v_gene: TRBV5-1; d_gene: .; j_gene: TRBJ2-7; abundance: .; CDR3aa: CASSLGDYEQYF; CDR3nt: TGCGCCAGCAGCTTGGGCGACTACGAGCAGTACTTC
v_gene: TRBV28; d_gene: .; j_gene: TRBJ2-5; abundance: many; CDR3aa: CASSWVETQYF; CDR3nt: TGTGCCAGCAGCTGGGTGGAGACCCAGTACTTC
v_gene: TRBV7-3; d_gene: TRBD2; j_gene: TRBJ2-1; abundance: few; CDR3aa: CASSYTGTSPNEQFF; CDR3nt: TGTGCCAGCAGCTACACCGGGACTAGTCCAAATGAGCAGTTCTTC
v_gene: TRBV2; d_gene: .; j_gene: TRBJ2-5; abundance: .; CDR3aa: CASRGPTGTETQYF; CDR3nt: TGTGCCAGCAGGGGTCCTACAGGGACAGAGACCCAGTACTTC
v_gene: TRBV7-8; d_gene: TRBD2; j_gene: TRBJ2-5; abundance: few; CDR3aa: CASFGTSGRYAETQYF; CDR3nt: TGTGCCAGCTTTGGGACTAGCGGGAGGTATGCTGAGACCCAGTACTTC
v_gene: TRBV5-6; d_gene: TRBD1; j_gene: TRBJ2-5; abundance: many; CDR3aa: CASRGQTAQAQYF; CDR3nt: TGTGCCAGCAGGGGACAGACGGCCCAGGCCCAGTACTTC
v_gene: TRBV24-1; d_gene: .; j_gene: TRBJ2-2; abundance: many; CDR3aa: CATSDSQGTGELFF; CDR3nt: TGTGCCACCAGTGATTCCCAGGGCACCGGGGAGCTGTTTTTT
v_gene: TRBV19; d_gene: .; j_gene: TRBJ2-6; abundance: few; CDR3aa: CASSIEGERANVLTF; CDR3nt: TGTGCCAGTAGTATTGAAGGGGAGCGGGCCAACGTCCTGACTTTC
v_gene: TRBV12-3/TRBV12-4; d_gene: .; j_gene: TRBJ2-7; abundance: .; CDR3aa: CASSFRNPHEQYF; CDR3nt: TGTGCCAGCAGTTTTAGAAACCCCCACGAGCAGTACTTC
v_gene: TRBV28; d_gene: .; j_gene: TRBJ1-2; abundance: many; CDR3aa: CASSLAEDGYTF; CDR3nt: TGTGCCAGCAGTTTGGCAGAAGATGGCTACACCTTC
v_gene: TRBV12-3/TRBV12-4; d_gene: TRBD1; j_gene: TRBJ1-1; abundance: many; CDR3aa: CASSWTGANTEAFF; CDR3nt: TGTGCCAGCAGTTGGACAGGGGCGAACACTGAAGCTTTCTTT
v_gene: TRBV6-2/TRBV6-3; d_gene: .; j_gene: TRBJ2-6; abundance: few; CDR3aa: CASSYPRTSGANVLTF; CDR3nt: TGTGCCAGCAGTTACCCCAGGACCTCTGGGGCCAACGTCCTGACTTTC
v_gene: TRBV27; d_gene: .; j_gene: TRBJ2-3; abundance: few; CDR3aa: CASSLIGRGDTQYF; CDR3nt: TGTGCCAGCAGTTTAATCGGGAGAGGGGATACGCAGTATTTT
v_gene: TRBV6-5; d_gene: TRBD1; j_gene: TRBJ1-1; abundance: .; CDR3aa: CASIGTGGAEAFF; CDR3nt: TGTGCCAGCATCGGGACAGGGGGGGCTGAAGCTTTCTTT
v_gene: TRBV18; d_gene: .; j_gene: TRBJ2-7; abundance: many; CDR3aa: CASSPKYEQYF; CDR3nt: TGTGCCAGCTCACCAAAGTACGAGCAGTACTTC
v_gene: TRBV29-1; d_gene: TRBD2; j_gene: TRBJ2-1; abundance: many; CDR3aa: CSARLAGGPYNEQFF; CDR3nt: TGCAGCGCCCGGTTGGCGGGGGGGCCCTACAATGAGCAGTTCTTC
v_gene: TRBV20-1; d_gene: TRBD1; j_gene: TRBJ1-4; abundance: many; CDR3aa: CSASRQGINEKLFF; CDR3nt: TGCAGTGCTTCTAGACAGGGGATTAATGAAAAACTGTTTTTT
v_gene: TRBV18; d_gene: .; j_gene: TRBJ2-5; abundance: few; CDR3aa: CASSPGTKETQYF; CDR3nt: TGTGCCAGCTCTCCGGGCACAAAAGAGACCCAGTACTTC
v_gene: TRBV11-2; d_gene: TRBD1; j_gene: TRBJ1-1; abundance: many; CDR3aa: CASSPDRLNTEAFF; CDR3nt: TGTGCCAGCAGCCCGGACAGGTTGAACACTGAAGCTTTCTTT
v_gene: TRBV20-1; d_gene: TRBD2; j_gene: TRBJ2-5; abundance: many; CDR3aa: CSASSGSTETQYF; CDR3nt: TGCAGTGCTTCTAGCGGGAGTACAGAGACCCAGTACTTC
v_gene: TRBV29-1; d_gene: TRBD1; j_gene: TRBJ1-4; abundance: many; CDR3aa: CSVFEDREVF; CDR3nt: TGCAGCGTCTTCGAGGACAGGGAAGTTTTT
v_gene: TRBV12-3/TRBV12-4; d_gene: TRBD1; j_gene: TRBJ2-7; abundance: many; CDR3aa: CASSLGGQGSLSYEQYF; CDR3nt: TGTGCCAGCAGTTTAGGGGGACAGGGGTCCTTGTCCTACGAGCAGTACTTC
v_gene: TRBV24-1; d_gene: TRBD2; j_gene: TRBJ2-1; abundance: many; CDR3aa: CATSDLTSGRGNEQFF; CDR3nt: TGTGCCACCAGTGACCTGACTAGCGGGAGAGGTAATGAGCAGTTCTTC
v_gene: TRBV5-4; d_gene: TRBD2; j_gene: TRBJ2-1; abundance: .; CDR3aa: CASSLATSEYNEQFF; CDR3nt: TGTGCCAGCAGCTTGGCGACTAGCGAGTACAATGAGCAGTTCTTC
v_gene: TRBV5-1; d_gene: .; j_gene: TRBJ2-5; abundance: few; CDR3aa: CASSLAASSGTQYF; CDR3nt: TGCGCCAGCAGCTTGGCGGCGTCCTCCGGGACCCAGTACTTC
v_gene: TRBV5-1; d_gene: TRBD1; j_gene: TRBJ2-1; abundance: few; CDR3aa: CASSLVVDRGRPEQFF; CDR3nt: TGCGCCAGCAGCTTGGTGGTAGACAGGGGGCGCCCTGAGCAGTTCTTC
v_gene: TRBV6-5; d_gene: .; j_gene: TRBJ2-7; abundance: many; CDR3aa: CASSWTGDYEQYF; CDR3nt: TGTGCCAGCAGTTGGACGGGGGACTACGAGCAGTACTTC
v_gene: TRBV11-2; d_gene: TRBD1; j_gene: TRBJ1-2; abundance: .; CDR3aa: CASSLGTGSKGGYTF; CDR3nt: TGTGCCAGCAGCTTGGGGACAGGGTCTAAGGGAGGCTACACCTTC
v_gene: TRBV2; d_gene: .; j_gene: TRBJ2-6; abundance: many; CDR3aa: CAMDSGSGANVLTF; CDR3nt: TGTGCCATGGATTCCGGCTCTGGGGCCAACGTCCTGACTTTC
v_gene: TRBV24-1; d_gene: .; j_gene: TRBJ2-6; abundance: many; CDR3aa: CATSDLQDSGANVLTF; CDR3nt: TGTGCCACCAGTGATTTACAGGACTCTGGGGCCAACGTCCTGACTTTC
v_gene: TRBV28; d_gene: .; j_gene: TRBJ1-2; abundance: few; CDR3aa: CASSLPAGGENYGYTF; CDR3nt: TGTGCCAGCAGTCTCCCAGCGGGGGGAGAAAACTATGGCTACACCTTC
v_gene: TRBV6-5; d_gene: .; j_gene: TRBJ2-5; abundance: .; CDR3aa: CASSYGGELETQYF; CDR3nt: TGTGCCAGCAGTTACGGAGGGGAGTTGGAGACCCAGTACTTC
v_gene: TRBV6-6; d_gene: TRBD1; j_gene: TRBJ1-1; abundance: few; CDR3aa: CASSLTGVVNTEAFF; CDR3nt: TGTGCCAGCAGCTTAACAGGGGTAGTTAACACTGAAGCTTTCTTT
v_gene: TRBV7-9; d_gene: TRBD1; j_gene: TRBJ2-7; abundance: .; CDR3aa: CATRTGPTYEQYF; CDR3nt: TGTGCCACCAGGACAGGCCCTACCTACGAGCAGTACTTC
v_gene: TRBV12-3/TRBV12-4; d_gene: .; j_gene: TRBJ1-2; abundance: few; CDR3aa: CASSSLQGYTF; CDR3nt: TGTGCCAGCAGTTCACTCCAGGGCTACACCTTC
v_gene: TRBV28; d_gene: .; j_gene: TRBJ1-1; abundance: few; CDR3aa: CASSLRGAGWAFF; CDR3nt: TGTGCCAGCAGTTTGCGGGGGGCTGGTTGGGCTTTCTTT
v_gene: TRBV19; d_gene: .; j_gene: TRBJ2-2; abundance: many; CDR3aa: CASNLNTGELFF; CDR3nt: TGTGCCAGTAATTTGAACACCGGGGAGCTGTTTTTT
v_gene: TRBV2; d_gene: .; j_gene: TRBJ2-3; abundance: many; CDR3aa: CASSAQGRTDTQYF; CDR3nt: TGTGCCAGCAGTGCCCAGGGGCGCACAGATACGCAGTATTTT
v_gene: TRBV6-6; d_gene: .; j_gene: TRBJ1-3; abundance: many; CDR3aa: CASSFPARSGNTIYF; CDR3nt: TGTGCCAGCAGTTTCCCCGCCCGCTCTGGAAACACCATATATTTT
v_gene: TRBV18; d_gene: .; j_gene: TRBJ2-1; abundance: many; CDR3aa: CASSPQSGPRQFF; CDR3nt: TGTGCCAGCTCACCACAGTCAGGACCGAGGCAGTTCTTC
v_gene: TRBV11-2; d_gene: .; j_gene: TRBJ2-7; abundance: many; CDR3aa: CASSSTSKGEQYF; CDR3nt: TGTGCCAGCAGCTCAACTAGCAAAGGCGAGCAGTACTTC
v_gene: TRBV15; d_gene: .; j_gene: TRBJ2-7; abundance: many; CDR3aa: CATSRDPGVSYEQYF; CDR3nt: TGTGCCACCAGCAGAGATCCAGGGGTCTCCTACGAGCAGTACTTC
v_gene: TRBV7-2; d_gene: TRBD1; j_gene: TRBJ1-2; abundance: .; CDR3aa: CASSLWLGQDNYGYTF; CDR3nt: TGTGCCAGCAGCCTATGGTTGGGACAGGATAACTATGGCTACACCTTC
v_gene: TRBV20-1; d_gene: TRBD2; j_gene: TRBJ2-3; abundance: many; CDR3aa: CSALGLAGFTDTQYF; CDR3nt: TGCAGTGCCCTGGGACTAGCGGGTTTCACAGATACGCAGTATTTT
v_gene: TRBV14; d_gene: .; j_gene: TRBJ1-2; abundance: .; CDR3aa: CASSQDPGRAYGYTF; CDR3nt: TGTGCCAGCAGCCAAGATCCCGGCAGGGCCTATGGCTACACCTTC